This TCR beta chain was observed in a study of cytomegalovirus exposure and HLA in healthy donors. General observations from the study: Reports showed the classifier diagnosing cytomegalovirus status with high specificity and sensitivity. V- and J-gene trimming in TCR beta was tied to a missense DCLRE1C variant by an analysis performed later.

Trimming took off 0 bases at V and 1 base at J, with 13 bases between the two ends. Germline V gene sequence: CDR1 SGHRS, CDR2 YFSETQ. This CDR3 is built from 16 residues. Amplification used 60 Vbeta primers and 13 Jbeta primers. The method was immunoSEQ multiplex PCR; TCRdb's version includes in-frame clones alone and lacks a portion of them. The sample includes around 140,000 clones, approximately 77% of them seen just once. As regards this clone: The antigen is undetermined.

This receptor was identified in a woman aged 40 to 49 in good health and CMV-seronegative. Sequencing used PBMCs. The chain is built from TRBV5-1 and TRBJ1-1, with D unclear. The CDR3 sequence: CASSLEVELANTEAFF. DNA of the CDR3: TGCGCCAGCAGCTTGGAGGTAGAATTAGCGAACACTGAAGCTTTCTTT.